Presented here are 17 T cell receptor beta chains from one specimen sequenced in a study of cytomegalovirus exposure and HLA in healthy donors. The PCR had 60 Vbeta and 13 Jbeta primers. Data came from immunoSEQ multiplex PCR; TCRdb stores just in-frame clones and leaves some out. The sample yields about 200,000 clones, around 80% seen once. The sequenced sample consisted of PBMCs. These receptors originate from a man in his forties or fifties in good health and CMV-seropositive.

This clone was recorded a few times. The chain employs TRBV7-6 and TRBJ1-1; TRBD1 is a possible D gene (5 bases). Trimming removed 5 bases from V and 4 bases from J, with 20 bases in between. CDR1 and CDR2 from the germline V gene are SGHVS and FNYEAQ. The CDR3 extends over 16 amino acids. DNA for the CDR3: TGTGCCAGCAGCCCCGCCGGCCCAGGGATAGGCACTGAAGCTTTCTTT. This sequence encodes CASSPAGPGIGTEAFF.

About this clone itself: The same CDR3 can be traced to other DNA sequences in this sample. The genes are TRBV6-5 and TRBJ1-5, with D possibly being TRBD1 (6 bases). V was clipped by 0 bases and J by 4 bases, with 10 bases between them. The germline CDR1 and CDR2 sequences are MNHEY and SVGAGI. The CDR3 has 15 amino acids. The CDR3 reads CASSYSGRGNQPQHF. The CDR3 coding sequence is TGTGCCAGCAGTTACTCGGGGAGGGGGAATCAGCCCCAGCATTTT.

CDR3 in DNA: TGTGCCAGTTCTCCGGGACACACCTACGAGCAGTACTTC. It encodes CASSPGHTYEQYF. The chain joins TRBV19 to TRBJ2-7, with D possibly being TRBD1 (6 bases). Germline CDR1 LNHDA, CDR2 SQIVND (reference sequence). The CDR3 is made up of 13 amino acids. Trimming pared 8 bases from V and 2 bases from J, leaving 13 bases between.

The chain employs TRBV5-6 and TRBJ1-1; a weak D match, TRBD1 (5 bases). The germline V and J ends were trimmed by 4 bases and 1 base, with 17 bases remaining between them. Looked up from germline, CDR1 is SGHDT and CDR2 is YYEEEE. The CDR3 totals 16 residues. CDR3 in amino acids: CASSPPGRTPNTEAFF. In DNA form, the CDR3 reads TGTGCCAGCAGCCCCCCCGGCAGGACACCGAACACTGAAGCTTTCTTT.

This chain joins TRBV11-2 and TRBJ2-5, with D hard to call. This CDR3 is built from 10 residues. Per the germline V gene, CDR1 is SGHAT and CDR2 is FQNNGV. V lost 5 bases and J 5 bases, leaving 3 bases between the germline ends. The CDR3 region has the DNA TGTGCCAGCAGCCGGGAGACCCAGTACTTC. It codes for CASSRETQYF. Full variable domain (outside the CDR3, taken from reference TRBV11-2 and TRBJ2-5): EAGVAQSPRYKIIEKRQSVAFWCNPISGHATLYWYQQILGQGPKLLIQFQNNGVVDDSQLPKDRFSAERLKGVDSTLKIQPAKLEDSAVYLCASSRETQYFGPGTRLLVL.

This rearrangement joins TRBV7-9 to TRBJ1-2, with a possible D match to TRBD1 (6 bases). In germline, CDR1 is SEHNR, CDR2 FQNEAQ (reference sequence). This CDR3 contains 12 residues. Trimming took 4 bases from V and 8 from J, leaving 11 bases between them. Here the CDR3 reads CASSSQGKGYTF. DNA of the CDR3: TGTGCCAGCAGCTCACAGGGCAAAGGCTACACCTTC. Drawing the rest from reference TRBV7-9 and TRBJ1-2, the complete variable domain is DTGVSQNPRHKITKRGQNVTFRCDPISEHNRLYWYRQTLGQGPEFLTYFQNEAQLEKSRLLSDRFSAERPKGSFSTLEIQRTEQGDSAMYLCASSSQGKGYTFGSGTRLTVV.

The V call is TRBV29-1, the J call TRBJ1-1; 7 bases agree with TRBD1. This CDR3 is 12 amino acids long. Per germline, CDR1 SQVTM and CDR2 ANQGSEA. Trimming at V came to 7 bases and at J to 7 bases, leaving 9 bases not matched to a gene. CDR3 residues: CSAPDRAVEAFF. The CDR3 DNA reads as TGCAGCGCCCCAGACAGGGCAGTTGAAGCTTTCTTT.

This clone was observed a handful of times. CDR3 bases: TGTGCCAGCAGCCAGAGACAAGAAGGAAAACTGTTTTTT. Amino acid sequence: CASSQRQEGKLFF. V gene TRBV4-2 combines with J gene TRBJ1-4; the D is unclear. The CDR3 is made up of 13 amino acids. The V end lost 3 bases, the J end lost 10 bases, and 12 bases lay between the germline ends. Germline CDR1 and CDR2: LGHNA and YNFKEQ.

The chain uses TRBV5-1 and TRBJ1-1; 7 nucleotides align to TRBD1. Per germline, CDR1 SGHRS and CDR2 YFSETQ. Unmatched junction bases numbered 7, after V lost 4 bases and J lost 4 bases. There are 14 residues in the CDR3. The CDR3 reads CASSIPGTATEAFF. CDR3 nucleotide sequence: TGCGCCAGCAGCATCCCCGGGACAGCCACTGAAGCTTTCTTT. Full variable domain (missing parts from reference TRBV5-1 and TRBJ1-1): KAGVTQTPRYLIKTRGQQVTLSCSPISGHRSVSWYQQTPGQGLQFLFEYFSETQRNKGNFPGRFSGRQFSNSRSEMNVSTLELGDSALYLCASSIPGTATEAFFGQGTRLTVV.

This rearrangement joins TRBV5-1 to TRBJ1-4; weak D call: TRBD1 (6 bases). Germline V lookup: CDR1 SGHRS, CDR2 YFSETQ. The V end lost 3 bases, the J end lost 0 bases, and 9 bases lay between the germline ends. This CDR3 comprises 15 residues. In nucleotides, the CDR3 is TGCGCCAGCAGCTCCGCAGGGGCAACTAATGAAAAACTGTTTTTT. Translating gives CASSSAGATNEKLFF. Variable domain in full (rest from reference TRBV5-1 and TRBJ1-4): KAGVTQTPRYLIKTRGQQVTLSCSPISGHRSVSWYQQTPGQGLQFLFEYFSETQRNKGNFPGRFSGRQFSNSRSEMNVSTLELGDSALYLCASSSAGATNEKLFFGSGTQLSVL.

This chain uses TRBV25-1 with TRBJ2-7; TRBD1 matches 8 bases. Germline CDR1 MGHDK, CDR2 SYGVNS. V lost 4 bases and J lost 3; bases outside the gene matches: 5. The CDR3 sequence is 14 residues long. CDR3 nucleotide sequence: TGTGCCAGCAGTGGGCAGGGGGCGGTCTACGAGCAGTACTTC. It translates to CASSGQGAVYEQYF.

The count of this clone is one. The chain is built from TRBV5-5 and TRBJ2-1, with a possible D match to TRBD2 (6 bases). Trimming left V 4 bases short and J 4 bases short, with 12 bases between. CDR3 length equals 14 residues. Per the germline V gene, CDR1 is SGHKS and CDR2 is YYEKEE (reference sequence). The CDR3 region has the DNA TGTGCCAGCAGCCCGGGACTTACTTACAATGAGCAGTTCTTC. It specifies CASSPGLTYNEQFF.

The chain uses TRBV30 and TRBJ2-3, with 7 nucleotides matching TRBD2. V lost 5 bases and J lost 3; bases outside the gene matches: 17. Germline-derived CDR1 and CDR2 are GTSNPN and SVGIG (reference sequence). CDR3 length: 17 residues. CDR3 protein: CAWGLVGKAYQTDTQYF. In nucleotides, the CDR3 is TGTGCCTGGGGACTAGTAGGGAAGGCCTATCAGACAGATACGCAGTATTTT.

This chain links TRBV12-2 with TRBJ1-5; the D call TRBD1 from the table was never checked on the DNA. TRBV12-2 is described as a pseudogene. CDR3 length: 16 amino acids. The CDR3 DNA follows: TGTGCAAGTCGCCAGGCCCGACAGGGGATGGATCAGCCCCAGCATTTT. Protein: CASRQARQGMDQPQHF.

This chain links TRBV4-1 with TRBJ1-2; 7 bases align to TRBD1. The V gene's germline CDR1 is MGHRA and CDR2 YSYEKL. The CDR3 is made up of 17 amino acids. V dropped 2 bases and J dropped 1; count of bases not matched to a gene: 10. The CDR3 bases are TGCGCCAGCAGCCAAATATTGGGACAGATGTTTAACTATGGCTACACCTTC. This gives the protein CASSQILGQMFNYGYTF.

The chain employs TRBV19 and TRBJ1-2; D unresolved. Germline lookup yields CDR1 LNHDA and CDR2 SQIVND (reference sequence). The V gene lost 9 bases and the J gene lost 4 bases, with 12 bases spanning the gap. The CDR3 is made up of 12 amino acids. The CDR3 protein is CASQTDAYGYTF. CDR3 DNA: TGTGCCAGCCAGACTGACGCCTATGGCTACACCTTC. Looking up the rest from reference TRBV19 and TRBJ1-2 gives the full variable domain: DGGITQSPKYLFRKEGQNVTLSCEQNLNHDAMYWYRQDPGQGLRLIYYSQIVNDFQKGDIAEGYSVSREKKESFPLTVTSAQKNPTAFYLCASQTDAYGYTFGSGTRLTVV.

Here the CDR3 DNA reads TGTGCCAGCAGCCCTGGACAATTCTATGGCTACACCTTC. The encoded protein is CASSPGQFYGYTF. V and J are TRBV2 and TRBJ1-2; TRBD1 might be the D (5 bases). Germline CDR1 is SNHLY and CDR2 is FYNNEI. V was pared by 6 bases and J by 4 bases, with 12 bases between. There are 13 residues in the CDR3.